Following are 26 T cell receptor beta chains from one sample sequenced in a study of T cell responses to AZD1222 COVID-19 vaccine. The method was immunoSEQ multiplex PCR; TCRdb's version includes in-frame clones alone and lacks a portion of them. This repertoire shows 75,000 to 100,000 clones, roughly 90% found once; its top ten account for roughly 2.7%. The sample consisted of peripheral blood, taken on day 0 of AZD1222 vaccination. The receptors were gathered from an adult in good health.

The J gene is TRBJ1-2, the V gene TRBV18; possibly TRBD1 for D (6 bases). CDR1 is KGHSH and CDR2 is LQKENI in the germline V gene. The length of the CDR3 is 14 residues. V lost 3 bases and J 5 bases, leaving 13 bases between the germline ends. Here the CDR3 DNA reads TGTGCCAGCTCACCCCGCGCCAGGGGATATGGCTACACCTTC. Translated, it gives CASSPRARGYGYTF.

This sequence joins TRBV7-6 and TRBJ2-4; D uncertain. The CDR3 runs to 13 residues. Between the trimmed V and J ends, which lost 1 base and 8 bases, there was a span of 9 bases. In germline, CDR1 is SGHVS, CDR2 FNYEAQ. The CDR3 protein is CASSLGGGDIQYF. The CDR3 nucleotides are TGTGCCAGCAGCTTAGGAGGTGGTGACATTCAGTACTTC.

This clone was detected only once. The genes are TRBV4-1 and TRBJ2-7; 11 bases fit TRBD1. The CDR3 runs to 16 residues. V lost 3 bases, J lost 3 bases, and 7 bases stayed unmatched. Germline CDR1 MGHRA, CDR2 YSYEKL. The CDR3 bases are TGCGCCAGCAGCCAGGTTGGGACAGGGGGACACTACGAGCAGTACTTC. The encoded protein is CASSQVGTGGHYEQYF.

J is TRBJ1-4 and V is TRBV3-1 (or the pseudogene TRBV3-2); maybe TRBD1 (5 bases). Germline values: CDR1 LGHDT, CDR2 YNNKEL (reference sequence). Trimming shortened V by 0 bases and J by 8 bases, and 16 bases separated the two germline ends. This CDR3 spans 16 amino acids. The CDR3 DNA sequence: TGTGCCAGCAGCCAAGATCGGGGGACGTCCGGAGAAAAACTGTTTTTT. Its protein product is CASSQDRGTSGEKLFF.

J is TRBJ1-5 and V is TRBV5-1; the D is unclear. V lost 3 bases, J lost 3 bases, and 7 bases lay in between. The germline CDR1 and CDR2 sequences are SGHRS and YFSETQ. The CDR3 contains 13 residues. The CDR3 DNA follows: TGCGCCAGCAGCTCGGACGTCAATCAGCCCCAGCATTTT. Protein: CASSSDVNQPQHF.

The V gene is TRBV5-1, the J gene TRBJ1-1, with TRBD1 identical over 10 bases. Per the germline V gene, CDR1 is SGHRS and CDR2 is YFSETQ. CDR3 size: 16 residues. V lost 3 bases and J lost 3; bases outside the gene matches: 8. The CDR3 DNA is TGCGCCAGCAGCTCCATGCCCGGGACAGGGGACACTGAAGCTTTCTTT. Translated, it gives CASSSMPGTGDTEAFF.

This clone was recorded a few times. The chain carries TRBV19 and TRBJ1-5, with TRBD1 identical over 12 bases. The V segment lost 7 bases and the J segment 7 bases; nucleotides outside the gene matches: 8. The CDR3 is 15 residues long. Germline CDR1 and CDR2: LNHDA and SQIVND (reference sequence). The CDR3 DNA follows: TGTGCCAGTAATACCGGGACAGGGGGCGGGCAGCCCCAGCATTTT. Translating gives CASNTGTGGGQPQHF.

This clone was detected once. V gene TRBV28 combines with J gene TRBJ1-2, with TRBD1 identical over 7 bases. This CDR3 comprises 14 residues. The V segment lost 5 bases and the J segment 4 bases; nucleotides outside the gene matches: 7. The V gene's germline CDR1 is MDHEN and CDR2 SYDVKM. The DNA of the CDR3 is TGTGCCAGCAGTACAGGGGATTCGGGCTATGGCTACACCTTC. This encodes CASSTGDSGYGYTF.

This chain links TRBV15 with TRBJ2-1; 11 nucleotides agree with TRBD2. Unmatched junction bases numbered 14, after V lost 0 bases and J lost 10 bases. The CDR3 contains 18 residues. Germline-derived CDR1 and CDR2 are LNHNV and YYDKDF (reference sequence). The CDR3 region is CATSRDSPLAGGVREQFF. CDR3 nucleotides: TGTGCCACCAGCAGAGACAGTCCTCTAGCGGGAGGTGTGAGGGAGCAGTTCTTC.

The chain is built from TRBV19 and TRBJ1-2, with D perhaps TRBD1 (5 bases). Germline V CDR1 and CDR2: LNHDA, SQIVND (reference sequence). V shed 3 bases and J shed 9 bases, with 14 bases lying between them. The CDR3 is 13 amino acids. The CDR3 DNA follows: TGTGCCAGTAGTATTCAGCAGGGCCAACGCTACACCTTC. Protein product: CASSIQQGQRYTF. The full variable domain, rest sourced from reference TRBV19 and TRBJ1-2, is DGGITQSPKYLFRKEGQNVTLSCEQNLNHDAMYWYRQDPGQGLRLIYYSQIVNDFQKGDIAEGYSVSREKKESFPLTVTSAQKNPTAFYLCASSIQQGQRYTFGSGTRLTVV.

Note on this clone: At one of its ends the junction is not consistent with the germline gene, which may arise from a read error. The chain carries TRBV30 and TRBJ2-2; 7 bases map to TRBD2. The V gene's germline CDR1 is GTSNPN and CDR2 SVGIG (reference sequence). The CDR3 spans 13 residues. In nucleotides, the CDR3 is TGTGCCTGGAAACTAGCGAACCCCGGGGAGCTGTTTTTT. Residues: CAWKLANPGELFF.

The V and J genes are TRBV4-2 and TRBJ2-5; no clear D gene. The V gene's germline CDR1 is LGHNA and CDR2 YNFKEQ. This CDR3 contains 15 residues. V lost 0 bases, J lost 4 bases, and 12 bases lay in between. CDR3 DNA sequence: TGTGCCAGCAGCCAAGATAGGGCGGACGTAGAGACCCAGTACTTC. This codes for CASSQDRADVETQYF.

This clone has a handful of counts. The chain links TRBV27 to TRBJ1-2; D may be TRBD1 (5 bases). With 0 bases removed from V and 5 bases from J, the gap between germline ends came to 7 bases. The length of the CDR3 is 13 residues. The germline V gene encodes CDR1 MNHEY and CDR2 SMNVEV (reference sequence). The CDR3 coding sequence is TGTGCCAGCAGTTTATCGGCAGGGTATGGCTACACCTTC. It yields the protein CASSLSAGYGYTF.

A single count supports this clone. The chain employs TRBV6-1 and TRBJ1-6, with 7 bases lining up with TRBD1. The germline CDR1 and CDR2 sequences are MNHNS and SASEGT. Germline trimming cut 2 bases from V and 6 bases from J; bases unmatched to any gene: 10. The CDR3 has 17 amino acids. The CDR3 DNA sequence: TGTGCCAGCAGTGAATTCGGTAACAGGGGACCTAATTCACCCCTCCACTTT. Translating gives CASSEFGNRGPNSPLHF.

This clone occurred a few times. V usage is TRBV30 and J usage is TRBJ2-3; D is uncertain. The CDR3 sequence is 15 residues long. Trimming stripped 0 bases from V and 3 bases from J, with 13 bases between. In germline, CDR1 is GTSNPN, CDR2 SVGIG (reference sequence). The CDR3 here is CAWSVEGFDTDTQYF. The CDR3 region has the DNA TGTGCCTGGAGTGTAGAAGGGTTTGATACAGATACGCAGTATTTT.

The chain couples TRBV28 to TRBJ1-4; D is unclear. V lost 7 bases to trimming and J lost 0 bases, with 6 bases between them. The CDR3 consists of 13 residues. From germline, CDR1 is MDHEN and CDR2 SYDVKM. The CDR3: CASKGATNEKLFF. DNA of the CDR3: TGTGCCAGCAAGGGTGCAACTAATGAAAAACTGTTTTTT.

The V gene is TRBV9, the J gene TRBJ1-2; maybe TRBD1 (5 bases). Germline V gene data show CDR1 as SGDLS and CDR2 as YYNGEE. The CDR3 is 15 residues long. The germline V and J ends were trimmed by 2 bases and 1 base, with 12 bases remaining between them. CDR3 in amino acids: CASSVMGGDNYGYTF. In DNA form, the CDR3 reads TGTGCCAGCAGCGTTATGGGGGGTGATAACTATGGCTACACCTTC.

CDR3 in amino acids: CASSLHPKARNTGELFF. CDR3 coding DNA: TGTGCCAGCAGTCTCCACCCTAAGGCCCGGAACACCGGGGAGCTGTTTTTT. This chain joins TRBV11-2 and TRBJ2-2, with D unresolved. CDR1 and CDR2 (germline): SGHAT, FQNNGV. Between the trimmed V and J ends, which lost 6 bases and 1 base, there was a span of 18 bases. CDR3 size: 17 residues.

The J gene is TRBJ1-1, the V gene TRBV7-2; D ambiguous. CDR1 is SGHTA and CDR2 is FQGNSA in the germline V gene. V was cut by 2 bases and J by 10 bases, with 17 bases left in between. The CDR3 covers 14 residues. CDR3 residues: CASSLWINLRPAFF. CDR3 bases: TGTGCCAGCAGCTTATGGATAAACCTCCGGCCAGCTTTCTTT.

This sequence joins TRBV6-2 or TRBV6-3 and TRBJ2-5; D gene ambiguous. The CDR3 contains 14 residues. CDR1 is MNHEY and CDR2 is SVGEGT in the germline V gene. Trimming stripped 2 bases from V and 5 bases from J, with 12 bases between. CDR3 nucleotides: TGTGCCAGCAGTTACCCAGGTGGTGTTGAGACCCAGTACTTC. The encoded protein is CASSYPGGVETQYF.

This chain links TRBV30 with TRBJ1-5; 7 bases agree with TRBD1. Germline assignment: CDR1 GTSNPN and CDR2 SVGIG (reference sequence). Trimming took 1 base from V and 11 from J; bases not matched to a gene: 14. This CDR3 has 15 amino acids. The CDR3 bases are TGTGCCTGGAGTGCCCCGGGACAGTGGTTTTCAGCCCAGCATTTT. It specifies CAWSAPGQWFSAQHF.

This clone was detected a few times. This chain uses TRBV5-8 with TRBJ2-3; either TRBD1 or TRBD2 may supply D (5 bases each). CDR3 length equals 15 residues. Germline loops: CDR1 SGHTS, CDR2 YDEGEE. Trimming pared 3 bases from V and 5 bases from J, leaving 16 bases between. Here the CDR3 DNA reads TGTGCCAGCAGCTCCCTAGCAGGAGGACAAGATACGCAGTATTTT. Translating it yields CASSSLAGGQDTQYF.

Details on this clone: This same CDR3 is encoded by further DNA sequences in the sample. The chain links TRBV5-1 to TRBJ1-2, with a weak D call TRBD1 (6 bases). The V end lost 0 bases, the J end lost 6 bases, and 9 bases lay between the germline ends. Germline values: CDR1 SGHRS, CDR2 YFSETQ. The CDR3 sequence is 13 residues long. Written as DNA, the CDR3 is TGCGCCAGCAGCTTGGGCCAGGGGAATGGCTACACCTTC. Translated: CASSLGQGNGYTF.

This clone was counted a single time. This sequence joins TRBV5-1 and TRBJ1-2, with D unresolved. This CDR3 has 15 amino acids. V dropped 0 bases and J dropped 4 bases, with 13 bases sitting between them. From germline, CDR1 is SGHRS and CDR2 YFSETQ. The CDR3 here is CASSLATDGPYGYTF. The DNA for the CDR3 is TGCGCCAGCAGCTTGGCCACGGACGGCCCCTATGGCTACACCTTC.

The chain employs TRBV11-2 and TRBJ2-6; 9 bases line up with TRBD1. From germline, CDR1 is SGHAT and CDR2 FQNNGV. The CDR3 contains 17 residues. V lost 5 bases, J lost 3 bases, and 8 bases stayed unmatched. The CDR3 bases are TGTGCCAGCAGCCCCAGGGGGACAGGGCTTGGGGCCAACGTCCTGACTTTC. Its translation is CASSPRGTGLGANVLTF.

V and J are TRBV10-1 and TRBJ1-3; unclear D gene. The CDR3 loop spans 13 amino acids. V lost 0 bases and J lost 4, with 4 bases in between. The germline CDR1 and CDR2 sequences are WNHNN and SYGVQD (reference sequence). The CDR3 nucleotides are TGCGCCAGCAGTGAGTCCAAAGGAAACACCATATATTTT. Translation gives CASSESKGNTIYF.